A single sample is the source of the 27 T cell receptor beta chains below, sequenced in a study of cytomegalovirus exposure and HLA in healthy donors. This PCR relied on a set of 60 Vbeta primers and 13 Jbeta primers. Libraries were prepared by immunoSEQ multiplex PCR; TCRdb keeps only in-frame clonotypes and omits some of them. Here the sample spans 120,000 or so clones, approximately 77% being singletons. Input material: PBMCs. Receptor source: a man aged 18 to 30 in good health and CMV-seronegative.

V and J are TRBV10-1 and TRBJ1-1, with 11 bases lining up with TRBD1. Per the germline V gene, CDR1 is WNHNN and CDR2 is SYGVQD (reference sequence). Losses at the gene ends were 3 bases for V and 1 base for J; bases not matched to a gene: 7. The CDR3 spans 17 residues. CDR3 in amino acids: CASSDQDRGLRNTEAFF. In nucleotides, the CDR3 is TGCGCCAGCAGTGACCAGGACAGGGGGCTTAGGAACACTGAAGCTTTCTTT.

The CDR3 DNA follows: TGTGCCAGCAGCGGGCAAATGAACACCGGGGAGCTGTTTTTT. This translates into CASSGQMNTGELFF. This rearrangement joins TRBV9 to TRBJ2-2; D gene ambiguous. Germline V gives CDR1 SGDLS, CDR2 YYNGEE. The CDR3 has 14 amino acids. V was trimmed by 3 bases and J by 1 base, leaving 7 bases between them.

This clone showed up just a few times. The junction departs from the called germline gene at one end, perhaps through a read error. The chain combines TRBV7-9 with TRBJ2-2, with D perhaps TRBD1 (6 bases). The CDR3 is 15 amino acids. Germline lookup yields CDR1 SEHNR and CDR2 FQNEAQ (reference sequence). DNA for the CDR3: TGTTCCAGCAGACCTACCGGGACACAGCTCGGGGAGCTGTTTTTT. Translation gives CSSRPTGTQLGELFF.

Only a few counts were recorded for this clone. One end of the junction fails to match germline, which may point to a read error. The chain joins TRBV5-6 to TRBJ2-5, with 10 bases fitting TRBD1. Germline loops: CDR1 SGHDT, CDR2 YYEEEE. The CDR3 extends over 12 amino acids. The CDR3 DNA reads TGTGCCAGCAGCCTTGTCGGGACAGGGGAGAACTTC. Translation gives CASSLVGTGENF.

The chain employs TRBV4-3 and TRBJ2-7, with D possibly TRBD1 on 6 matching bases. Trimming cost V 1 base and J 4 bases, with 14 bases left between them. The CDR3 contains 15 residues. Germline lookup yields CDR1 LGHNA and CDR2 YSLEER. The CDR3: CASSQGRDNLYEQYF. In nucleotides, the CDR3 is TGCGCCAGCAGCCAAGGTCGGGACAATCTTTACGAGCAGTACTTC.

This chain connects TRBV10-3 to TRBJ2-1; a weak D match, TRBD2 (7 bases). The CDR3 covers 15 residues. The germline V gene encodes CDR1 ENHRY and CDR2 SYGVKD. With 2 bases removed from V and 9 bases from J, the gap between germline ends came to 17 bases. This chain's CDR3 is CAISEGGGAFREQFF. The CDR3 nucleotides read TGTGCCATCAGTGAGGGTGGGGGGGCCTTCCGTGAGCAGTTCTTC.

The chain recombines TRBV10-3 with TRBJ2-2, with 8 bases lining up with TRBD2. The CDR3 is 14 amino acids. Unmatched junction bases numbered 4, after V lost 7 bases and J lost 3 bases. CDR1 ENHRY and CDR2 SYGVKD come from the germline V gene. The CDR3 DNA reads as TGTGCCATCACCGGGGGGGCGGACACCGGGGAGCTGTTTTTT. Translating it yields CAITGGADTGELFF.

The chain links TRBV2 to TRBJ1-6, with D uncertain. Trimming removed 3 bases at V and 0 bases at J, with 12 bases between. The CDR3 has 17 amino acids. Germline V CDR1 and CDR2: SNHLY, FYNNEI. The CDR3 region has the DNA TGTGCCAGCAGTGATGGGTTAGGGAGCTCCTATAATTCACCCCTCCACTTT. It is translated as CASSDGLGSSYNSPLHF.

This clone has a single count. The J gene is TRBJ2-5, the V gene TRBV5-6, with D tentatively TRBD1 (5 bases). V was trimmed by 0 bases and J by 1 base, leaving 13 bases between them. The CDR3 extends over 16 amino acids. The V gene's germline CDR1 is SGHDT and CDR2 YYEEEE. The CDR3 loop reads CASSLVTESSQETQYF. The CDR3 DNA is TGTGCCAGCAGCTTGGTGACAGAAAGTTCCCAAGAGACCCAGTACTTC.

Only a few counts were recorded for this clone. The CDR3 region is CASQGLRNTGELFF. The CDR3 DNA reads TGTGCCAGCCAGGGCCTACGGAACACCGGGGAGCTGTTTTTT. The gene calls are TRBV19 and TRBJ2-2, with D perhaps matching TRBD1 (5 bases). There are 14 residues in the CDR3. In germline, CDR1 is LNHDA, CDR2 SQIVND (reference sequence). The V end was cut by 9 bases, the J end by 1 base, with 12 bases between.

The chain links TRBV2 to TRBJ1-2; TRBD1 might be the D (5 bases). The CDR3 is 13 residues long. The V end was cut by 3 bases, the J end by 6 bases, with 11 bases between. CDR1 is SNHLY, CDR2 FYNNEI, per germline. CDR3 sequence (DNA): TGTGCCAGCAGTGACCTCGCGGGGGATGGCTACACCTTC. Translating it yields CASSDLAGDGYTF.

The chain carries TRBV7-2 and TRBJ1-1, with D hard to call. V gave up 3 bases and J gave up 5 bases, with 10 bases separating them. The CDR3 has 13 amino acids. Germline CDR1 and CDR2: SGHTA and FQGNSA. For the CDR3, the DNA is TGTGCCAGCAGCTTCGATACAGTTACTGAAGCTTTCTTT. This codes for CASSFDTVTEAFF.

The chain couples TRBV6-6 to TRBJ1-2; tentative D call: TRBD1 (6 bases). The germline CDR1 and CDR2 sequences are MNHNY and SVGAGI (reference sequence). Trimming pared 6 bases from V and 4 bases from J, leaving 15 bases between. The CDR3 totals 14 residues. Written as DNA, the CDR3 is TGTGCCAGCAGCCACGGGGGGCTAGCCTATGGCTACACCTTC. Amino acid sequence: CASSHGGLAYGYTF.

This chain joins TRBV6-1 and TRBJ1-5; 7 bases line up with TRBD1. This CDR3 has 15 residues. CDR1 is MNHNS, CDR2 SASEGT, per germline. After removal of 0 bases from V and 4 bases from J, the junction contained 3 bases not matched to a gene. In nucleotides, the CDR3 is TGTGCCAGCAGTGAAGCGGGACAGCAAAATCAGCCCCAGCATTTT. It encodes CASSEAGQQNQPQHF.

The chain links TRBV5-1 to TRBJ2-5; 9 nucleotides align to TRBD2. Germline lookup yields CDR1 SGHRS and CDR2 YFSETQ. The CDR3 spans 15 residues. V lost 9 bases to trimming and J lost 4 bases; unmatched junction nucleotides: 13. The CDR3 loop reads CATRARGGPSETQYF. The CDR3, as DNA: TGCGCCACCAGGGCGCGGGGGGGCCCATCAGAGACCCAGTACTTC.

The chain employs TRBV5-1 and TRBJ1-3; TRBD1 agrees at 7 bases. The CDR3 consists of 15 residues. The germline gives CDR1 SGHRS, CDR2 YFSETQ. V dropped 4 bases and J dropped 4; count of bases not matched to a gene: 8. The CDR3 protein is CASSMEQGKGNTIYF. DNA for the CDR3: TGCGCCAGCAGCATGGAACAGGGGAAAGGAAACACCATATATTTT.

This chain uses TRBV7-9 with TRBJ2-7; a weak D match, TRBD2 (6 bases). CDR3 size: 13 residues. V lost 2 bases and J lost 2, with 7 bases in between. The germline V gene has CDR1 SEHNR and CDR2 FQNEAQ (reference sequence). The CDR3 loop is CASSLTGAYEQYF. The CDR3 DNA is TGTGCCAGCAGCTTAACGGGGGCCTACGAGCAGTACTTC.

This chain joins TRBV5-1 and TRBJ1-1; 8 nucleotides match TRBD1. The V gene's germline CDR1 is SGHRS and CDR2 YFSETQ. With 5 bases clipped from V and 4 bases from J, the junction kept 7 bases outside the gene matches. The CDR3 is made up of 14 amino acids. DNA for the CDR3: TGCGCCAGCAGGGCAGGGGGCGGCTTCACTGAAGCTTTCTTT. Its protein product is CASRAGGGFTEAFF.

V gene TRBV4-2 combines with J gene TRBJ2-7, with 8 bases identical to TRBD2. Germline V gene data show CDR1 as LGHNA and CDR2 as YNFKEQ. After removal of 4 bases from V and 3 bases from J, the junction contained 11 bases not matched to a gene. This CDR3 has 16 amino acids. CDR3 in DNA: TGTGCCAGCAGCCCCTTAAGCGGGGGAGTCGACTACGAGCAGTACTTC. It specifies CASSPLSGGVDYEQYF.

The V call is TRBV6-5, the J call TRBJ2-5; the D gene is possibly TRBD2 (7 bases). The DNA end is a closer match to TRBJ2-7, so the J assignment may be wrong. CDR3 length equals 15 residues. The germline gives CDR1 MNHEY, CDR2 SVGAGI. In DNA, the CDR3 is TGTGCCAGCAGGTCCGGCGGGGGCCACTCCTACGAGCAGTACTTC. Translation gives CASRSGGGHSYEQYF.

This chain connects TRBV5-6 to TRBJ2-6; no firm D call. Germline V gene data show CDR1 as SGHDT and CDR2 as YYEEEE. V was cut by 1 base and J by 0 bases, with 17 bases left in between. This CDR3 spans 19 amino acids. The CDR3 DNA follows: TGTGCCAGCAGCTTGTATATCCAAGGCAGCGTCTCTGGGGCCAACGTCCTGACTTTC. Translated, it gives CASSLYIQGSVSGANVLTF.

The rearrangement joins TRBV23-1 to TRBJ1-5, with D possibly being TRBD1 (6 bases). TRBV23-1 is designated an ORF whose function remains uncertain. The CDR3 consists of 14 residues. Trimming took 3 bases from V and 2 from J, leaving 8 bases between them. As DNA, the CDR3 is TGCGCCAGCAGTCAGGGGGCTGGCAATCAGCCCCAGCATTTT. Translating gives CASSQGAGNQPQHF.

The chain employs TRBV7-9 and TRBJ1-4; the D gene is possibly TRBD1 (6 bases). Per the germline V gene, CDR1 is SEHNR and CDR2 is FQNEAQ (reference sequence). The CDR3 loop spans 16 amino acids. Trimming shortened V by 5 bases and J by 2 bases, and 15 bases separated the two germline ends. CDR3 DNA sequence: TGTGCCAGCAGCCCGGACAGCCGCGCGACTAATGAAAAACTGTTTTTT. Protein: CASSPDSRATNEKLFF.

This rearrangement joins TRBV19 to TRBJ2-5, with D perhaps matching TRBD1 (6 bases). The germline V and J ends were trimmed by 4 bases and 3 bases, with 15 bases remaining between them. The CDR3 runs to 15 residues. In germline, CDR1 is LNHDA, CDR2 SQIVND (reference sequence). The CDR3 DNA reads TGTGCCAGTAGTACACCAGGGGAACCCAAAGAGACCCAGTACTTC. Translation gives CASSTPGEPKETQYF.

The chain joins TRBV27 to TRBJ2-3, with 9 bases identical to TRBD2. Germline lookup yields CDR1 MNHEY and CDR2 SMNVEV (reference sequence). J gave up 11 bases and V 5 bases, and 11 bases lay outside the gene matches. The CDR3 contains 14 residues. Here the CDR3 reads CASSLERGALRQYF. The DNA for the CDR3 is TGTGCCAGCAGTCTAGAGCGGGGGGCTCTCAGGCAGTATTTT.

The V gene is TRBV5-4, the J gene TRBJ2-5, with D tentatively TRBD1 (6 bases). The CDR3 runs 16 residues. Germline assignment: CDR1 SGHNT and CDR2 YYREEE (reference sequence). V was trimmed by 4 bases and J by 4 bases, leaving 20 bases between them. The CDR3 nucleotides read TGTGCCAGCAGCGCAATGCAGGGGATAGGAGGAGAGACCCAGTACTTC. This codes for CASSAMQGIGGETQYF.

A single count supports this clone. The CDR3 nucleotides are TGTGCCAGCAGATATCTTACGGACTTTCACACAGATACGCAGTATTTT. It is translated as CASRYLTDFHTDTQYF. The chain joins TRBV27 to TRBJ2-3, with D possibly TRBD2 on 5 matching bases. The CDR3 covers 16 residues. Germline assignment: CDR1 MNHEY and CDR2 SMNVEV (reference sequence). Between the trimmed V and J ends, which lost 6 bases and 2 bases, there was a span of 18 bases.